Listed here are 28 T cell receptor beta chains from one sample, sequenced in a study of T cells in Graves' hyperthyroidism and ophthalmopathy. The investigators amplified TCR beta CDR3 regions from RNA transcripts. First-round RT-PCR with HTBI primers amplified the TCR CDR3 region. TCRdb analysed the multiplex PCR reads with MiXCR anew, one entry per CDR3 protein. The repertoire consists of roughly 510,000 distinct CDR3 sequences, with under 25% occurring once and the leading ten covering 26%. The sequenced sample was blood. The receptor source for this set is a man aged 18 to 35 with Graves' hyperthyroidism.

As to this clonotype: Just one base apart from a much larger clone, this may be a read error. This rearrangement joins TRBV27 to TRBJ1-2; D is ambiguous. There are 14 residues in the CDR3. Per the germline V gene, CDR1 is MNHEY and CDR2 is SMNVEV (reference sequence). This CDR3 reads CASSQAPGLDGYAF. The CDR3 DNA is TGTGCCAGCTCCCAAGCACCCGGATTAGATGGCTACGCCTTC.

This chain joins TRBV19 and TRBJ2-5; the match to TRBD2 covers 12 bases. Looked up from germline, CDR1 is LNHDA and CDR2 is SQIVND (reference sequence). V gave up 1 base and J gave up 5 bases; unmatched junction bases: 5. The CDR3 runs to 16 residues. The CDR3 DNA reads as TGTGCCAGTAGTATAGCCCGGACTAGCGGGGTGGAGACCCAGTACTTC. Amino acids: CASSIARTSGVETQYF.

This sequence joins TRBV2 and TRBJ1-1, with 7 positions matching TRBD1. The CDR3 consists of 12 residues. The V gene's germline CDR1 is SNHLY and CDR2 FYNNEI. The V and J ends lost 4 bases and 11 bases, in that order; junction bases with no gene match: 7. The CDR3 is CASSGVDRDAFF. CDR3 nucleotide sequence: TGTGCCAGCAGTGGGGTTGACAGGGATGCTTTCTTT.

This clonotype was seen only a few times. The V and J genes are TRBV14 and TRBJ2-2, with TRBD1 identical over 8 bases. The germline V gene encodes CDR1 SGHDN and CDR2 FVKESK. The ends lost 4 bases at V and 7 bases at J; junction bases unmatched: 5. The CDR3 extends over 14 amino acids. CDR3 residues: CASSRQGIGGELFF. Here the CDR3 DNA reads TGTGCCAGCAGCCGACAGGGGATCGGCGGGGAGCTGTTTTTT.

This clonotype was seen repeatedly, ten times or more. The chain uses TRBV2 and TRBJ2-5, with D unresolved. The V gene lost 5 bases and the J gene lost 5 bases, with 12 bases spanning the gap. Germline assignment: CDR1 SNHLY and CDR2 FYNNEI. The CDR3 extends over 13 amino acids. CDR3 loop: CASSRPPPETQYF. In nucleotides, the CDR3 is TGTGCCAGCAGTCGGCCGCCCCCGGAGACCCAGTACTTC.

The chain employs TRBV30 and TRBJ2-2, with 9 bases lining up with TRBD2. Germline V gives CDR1 GTSNPN, CDR2 SVGIG (reference sequence). The CDR3 contains 14 residues. V was pared by 3 bases and J by 6 bases, with 5 bases of the junction left unmatched. CDR3 sequence reads: CAWRLRGGSGELFF. The DNA for the CDR3 is TGTGCCTGGAGGTTGCGGGGGGGCTCCGGGGAGCTGTTTTTT.

In this sample, this clonotype turned up many times. The chain has TRBV6-5 and TRBJ1-3; D remains unclear. The CDR3 has 15 residues. From germline, CDR1 is MNHEY and CDR2 SVGAGI. V was pared by 0 bases and J by 0 bases, with 6 bases between. In DNA form, the CDR3 reads TGTGCCAGCAGTTACTCACAGAGCTCTGGAAACACCATATATTTT. Amino acids: CASSYSQSSGNTIYF.

On this clonotype itself: Possible read error: a much larger clone is one base away. The J gene is TRBJ1-1, the V gene TRBV19; D is undetermined. Trimming stripped 10 bases from V and 0 bases from J, with 15 bases between. CDR3 size: 14 residues. CDR1 is LNHDA, CDR2 SQIVND, per germline (reference sequence). CDR3 sequence reads: CATSRGYMNTEAFF. As DNA, the CDR3 is TGTGCCACCTCCAGAGGTTACATGAACACTGAAGCTTTCTTT.

This clonotype was picked up a small number of times. CDR3 sequence (DNA): TGTGCCAGTAGTATCGGACAGGATGCCCCCTACGAGCAGTACTTC. This gives the protein CASSIGQDAPYEQYF. The chain joins TRBV19 to TRBJ2-7; 7 bases align to TRBD1. Losses at the gene ends were 3 bases for V and 2 bases for J; bases not matched to a gene: 7. The CDR3 length is 15 residues. Germline loops: CDR1 LNHDA, CDR2 SQIVND (reference sequence). The full variable domain, completed using reference TRBV19 and TRBJ2-7, is DGGITQSPKYLFRKEGQNVTLSCEQNLNHDAMYWYRQDPGQGLRLIYYSQIVNDFQKGDIAEGYSVSREKKESFPLTVTSAQKNPTAFYLCASSIGQDAPYEQYFGPGTRLTVT.

This clonotype was counted only a few times. V is TRBV7-2 and J is TRBJ1-2, with TRBD1 identical over 7 bases. The CDR3 is 13 residues long. The germline V gene has CDR1 SGHTA and CDR2 FQGNSA. The J segment lost 4 bases and the V segment lost 5 bases, leaving 4 bases of the junction unmatched. CDR3 sequence reads: CASSQGQSYGYTF. CDR3 in DNA: TGTGCCAGCAGCCAGGGACAGAGCTATGGCTACACCTTC.

This clonotype occurred many times. This may come from a read error, since a much larger clone is one base off. This chain joins TRBV12-3 or TRBV12-4 and TRBJ1-3; D unclear. Between the trimmed V and J ends, which lost 3 bases and 5 bases, there was a span of 2 bases. The CDR3 length is 11 residues. CDR3 DNA: TGTGCCAGCAGTTTTAGAAACACCATATATTTT. Translating gives CASSFRNTIYF.

This clonotype was counted a few times. The genes are TRBV11-2 and TRBJ2-7; 9 bases fit TRBD1. J lost 5 bases, V lost 6 bases, and 8 bases had no gene match. The V gene's germline CDR1 is SGHAT and CDR2 FQNNGV. The CDR3 covers 14 residues. Here the CDR3 reads CASRYGQGPHEQYF. In nucleotides, the CDR3 is TGTGCCAGCAGATATGGACAGGGGCCCCACGAGCAGTACTTC.

This chain uses TRBV28 with TRBJ1-2; D is possibly TRBD1 (6 bases). Per the germline V gene, CDR1 is MDHEN and CDR2 is SYDVKM. V was shortened by 7 bases and J by 3 bases, with 12 bases between the two germline ends. The length of the CDR3 is 13 residues. CDR3 sequence: CASTYRVDYGYTF. As DNA, the CDR3 is TGTGCCAGCACGTACAGGGTTGACTATGGCTACACCTTC.

Worth noting for this clonotype: An end of the junction differs from the germline gene, which may be a read error. The rearrangement uses TRBV13 and TRBJ1-1, with D perhaps matching TRBD1 (5 bases). From germline, CDR1 is PRHDT and CDR2 FYEKMQ (reference sequence). This CDR3 has 14 amino acids. As DNA, the CDR3 is TGTGCCAGCAGCGTAGACAGACCAAACAGTGAAGCTTTCTTT. It codes for CASSVDRPNSEAFF.

This clonotype was detected many times. The chain uses TRBV6-1 and TRBJ2-7; 8 positions match TRBD1. CDR1 is MNHNS, CDR2 SASEGT, per germline. This CDR3 spans 15 amino acids. V was clipped by 8 bases and J by 4 bases; unmatched bases: 13. The DNA for the CDR3 is TGTGCCAGCGGACCGGACAGGGAGGCCCTGTACGAGCAGTACTTC. Protein: CASGPDREALYEQYF.

This clonotype was seen at least ten times. V is TRBV4-1 and J is TRBJ1-1; 7 bases are shared with TRBD1. This CDR3 comprises 16 residues. The germline CDR1 and CDR2 sequences are MGHRA and YSYEKL. V shed 0 bases, J shed 4 bases, and the junction held 8 bases outside the gene matches. The CDR3 DNA sequence: TGCGCCAGCAGCCAAGATGGGCAGGGGGGTGGCACTGAAGCTTTCTTT. Residues: CASSQDGQGGGTEAFF.

Comments on this clonotype: A much larger clone sits a single nucleotide away, making a read error possible. The genes are TRBV27 and TRBJ2-2; a possible D gene is TRBD1 (6 bases). The CDR3 covers 15 residues. Germline-derived CDR1 and CDR2 are MNHEY and SMNVEV (reference sequence). CDR3 coding DNA: TGTGCCAGCAGTTTACTTCGGTGGGACACCGGGGAGCTGTTGTTT. It encodes CASSLLRWDTGELLF.

This clonotype occurred once. This may be a read error, as it is one base from a much larger clone. The chain recombines TRBV12-3 or TRBV12-4 with TRBJ1-6, with D perhaps TRBD1 (6 bases). The CDR3 is 15 amino acids. The CDR3 DNA sequence: TGTGCCAGCTGTTTCGGGACACCTAATAATTCACCCCTCCACTTT. It encodes CASCFGTPNNSPLHF.

The table lists this clonotype with many counts. The genes are TRBV29-1 and TRBJ1-1, with D perhaps TRBD1 (5 bases). This CDR3 is 14 amino acids long. Trimming took 4 bases from V and 3 from J, leaving 15 bases between them. Germline V gene sequence: CDR1 SQVTM, CDR2 ANQGSEA. The CDR3 DNA reads as TGCAGCGTTGTCGGGGGGACGGTGCACACTGAAGCTTTCTTT. It yields the protein CSVVGGTVHTEAFF.

This clonotype has at least ten counts. The chain uses TRBV27 and TRBJ1-5; tentative D call: TRBD1 (6 bases). The CDR3 covers 13 residues. V gave up 4 bases and J gave up 4 bases, with 8 bases separating them. In germline, CDR1 is MNHEY, CDR2 SMNVEV (reference sequence). The CDR3 region has the DNA TGTGCCAGCAGTTGGACAGAGAATCAGCCCCAGCATTTT. Protein sequence: CASSWTENQPQHF.

V usage is TRBV28 and J usage is TRBJ1-4; perhaps TRBD1 as D (6 bases). Germline-derived CDR1 and CDR2 are MDHEN and SYDVKM. This CDR3 region has 14 residues. Trimming pared 3 bases from V and 7 bases from J, leaving 12 bases between. The CDR3: CASSFRNRAEKLFF. The DNA of the CDR3 is TGTGCCAGCAGTTTCAGGAACAGGGCTGAAAAACTGTTTTTT.

This clonotype was detected ten times or more. The chain employs TRBV28 and TRBJ1-1; the D is unclear. CDR3 length: 13 amino acids. In germline, CDR1 is MDHEN, CDR2 SYDVKM. The V end lost 7 bases, the J end lost 0 bases, and 9 bases lay between the germline ends. Written as DNA, the CDR3 is TGTGCCAGCACCGACTGGGTGAACACTGAAGCTTTCTTT. Translated: CASTDWVNTEAFF.

There are a few counts of this clonotype. The V and J genes are TRBV7-8 and TRBJ2-7, with 9 nucleotides matching TRBD1. CDR3 size: 14 residues. J was trimmed by 5 bases and V by 3 bases; bases with no gene match: 5. CDR1 is SGHVS and CDR2 is FQNEAQ in the germline V gene. In nucleotides, the CDR3 is TGTGCCAGCAGCTTCCCCACAGGGGGCAACGAGCAGTACTTC. As protein: CASSFPTGGNEQYF.

This clonotype was seen at least ten times. V and J are TRBV6-1 and TRBJ2-7; TRBD1 aligns across 8 bases. V lost 7 bases to trimming and J lost 0 bases; unmatched junction nucleotides: 5. The germline gives CDR1 MNHNS, CDR2 SASEGT. This CDR3 region has 14 residues. The CDR3 loop reads CASTQGANSYEQYF. For the CDR3, the DNA is TGTGCCAGCACCCAGGGGGCAAACTCCTACGAGCAGTACTTC.

As for this clonotype: A much more abundant neighbour one base away suggests this may be a read error. The V gene is TRBV30, the J gene TRBJ1-1, with D perhaps TRBD1 (5 bases). The CDR3 sequence is 12 residues long. Germline loops: CDR1 GTSNPN, CDR2 SVGIG (reference sequence). The CDR3: CARSSGITEAFF. CDR3 sequence (DNA): TGTGCCCGGAGTTCAGGGATTACTGAAGCTTTCTTT.

This clonotype was found a few times. This sequence joins TRBV12-3 or TRBV12-4 and TRBJ2-2; 9 bases align to TRBD1. With V trimmed by 4 bases and J by 5 bases, 8 bases remained unmatched. CDR3 size: 16 residues. CDR3: CASSSVTGGGTGELFF. CDR3 sequence (DNA): TGTGCCAGCAGTTCCGTAACAGGGGGCGGAACCGGGGAGCTGTTTTTT.

The chain has TRBV27 and TRBJ1-6; D uncertain. Deletions cut 0 bases from V and 3 bases from J, with 9 bases between. CDR1 is MNHEY and CDR2 is SMNVEV in the germline V gene (reference sequence). The CDR3 covers 16 residues. The CDR3 bases are TGTGCCAGCAGTTTATCGAGGAGTCGCTATAATTCACCCCTCCACTTT. This codes for CASSLSRSRYNSPLHF.

This clonotype was counted ten times or more. The genes are TRBV19 and TRBJ1-1; 8 positions match TRBD1. V was pared by 7 bases and J by 1 base, with 5 bases of the junction left unmatched. CDR3 length: 14 residues. In germline, CDR1 is LNHDA, CDR2 SQIVND (reference sequence). CDR3 sequence reads: CASTPTGANTEAFF. As DNA, the CDR3 is TGTGCCAGTACCCCGACAGGGGCGAACACTGAAGCTTTCTTT.